This T cell receptor (beta chain) was captured by sequencing in a study of blood T cell repertoires in COVID-19. Study details: Samples of COVID-19 (acute and convalescent) were obtained from the United States, Italy and Spain. Sources were T cells, B-cell-depleted T cells, or PBMCs; the material itself was cDNA or gDNA.

TCRdb keeps only in-frame clones here, not all; method: immunoSEQ multiplex PCR. The repertoire includes about 220,000 clones, over 75% of them detected once, and about 3.5% sits in the top ten. The study drew participants aged about 18 to 89 years from about two dozen US areas. After removal of 3 bases from V and 11 bases from J, the junction contained 14 bases not matched to a gene. Germline values: CDR1 SGDLS, CDR2 YYNGEE. The length of the CDR3 is 15 residues. The material sequenced was PBMCs or T cells enriched from blood (not recorded which). The V and J genes are TRBV9 and TRBJ1-1; 9 bases fit TRBD1. The sequence derives from a woman aged 18-30 years in a cohort exposed to, infected with or recovered from COVID-19 (not recorded which). The CDR3 is CASSDRDRDVSGAFF. Written as DNA, the CDR3 is TGTGCCAGCAGCGACCGGGACAGGGACGTGTCGGGGGCTTTCTTT.